The present entry profiles one T cell receptor (beta chain) with its context. Its antigen is still unknown. These data belong to a study of cytomegalovirus exposure and HLA in healthy donors. Amplification used 60 Vbeta primers and 13 Jbeta primers. TCRdb keeps only in-frame clones here, not all; method: immunoSEQ multiplex PCR. The sample lists tens of thousands of clones; over 65% were seen once. Germline assignment: CDR1 SGHNT and CDR2 YYREEE (reference sequence). Trimming shortened V by 5 bases and J by 4 bases, and 10 bases separated the two germline ends. The CDR3 spans 13 residues. Regarding the study as a whole: Reportedly, TCR beta sequences accurately predicted HLA-A and HLA-B alleles in most subjects.

The source material was PBMCs. This chain connects TRBV5-4 to TRBJ2-1, with D maybe TRBD1 (5 bases). The TCR comes from a man aged 50 to 59 in good health and CMV-seronegative. This CDR3 is CASRLGAYNEQFF. The CDR3 nucleotides are TGTGCCAGCAGATTAGGGGCGTACAATGAGCAGTTCTTC.